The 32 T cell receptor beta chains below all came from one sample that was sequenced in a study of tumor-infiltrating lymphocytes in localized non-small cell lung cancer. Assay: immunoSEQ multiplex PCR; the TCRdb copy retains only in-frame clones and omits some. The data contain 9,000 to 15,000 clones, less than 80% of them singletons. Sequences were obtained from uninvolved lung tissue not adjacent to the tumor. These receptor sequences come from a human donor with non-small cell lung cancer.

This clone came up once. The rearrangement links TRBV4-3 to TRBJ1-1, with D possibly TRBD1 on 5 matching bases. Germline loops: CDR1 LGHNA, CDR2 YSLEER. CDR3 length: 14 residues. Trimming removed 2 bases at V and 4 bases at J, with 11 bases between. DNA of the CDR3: TGCGCCAGCAGCCAACAGGGTTTTGCCACTGAAGCTTTCTTT. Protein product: CASSQQGFATEAFF.

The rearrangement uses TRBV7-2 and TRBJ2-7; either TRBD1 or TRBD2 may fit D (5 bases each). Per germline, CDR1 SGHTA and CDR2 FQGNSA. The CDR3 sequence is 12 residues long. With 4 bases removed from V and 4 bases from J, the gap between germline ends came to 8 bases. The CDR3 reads CASSSGRYEQYF. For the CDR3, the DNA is TGTGCCAGCAGCTCGGGGCGGTACGAGCAGTACTTC.

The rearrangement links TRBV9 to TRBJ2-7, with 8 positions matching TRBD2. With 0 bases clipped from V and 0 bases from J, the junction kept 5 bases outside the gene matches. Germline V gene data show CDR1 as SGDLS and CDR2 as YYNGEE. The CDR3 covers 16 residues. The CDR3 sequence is CASSVGGGGHSYEQYF. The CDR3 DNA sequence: TGTGCCAGCAGCGTAGGCGGCGGGGGGCACTCCTACGAGCAGTACTTC.

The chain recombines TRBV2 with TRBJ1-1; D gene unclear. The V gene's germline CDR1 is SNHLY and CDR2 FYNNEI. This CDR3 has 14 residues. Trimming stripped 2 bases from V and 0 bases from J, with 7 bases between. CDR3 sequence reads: CASSERALNTEAFF. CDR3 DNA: TGTGCCAGCAGTGAACGGGCCTTGAACACTGAAGCTTTCTTT.

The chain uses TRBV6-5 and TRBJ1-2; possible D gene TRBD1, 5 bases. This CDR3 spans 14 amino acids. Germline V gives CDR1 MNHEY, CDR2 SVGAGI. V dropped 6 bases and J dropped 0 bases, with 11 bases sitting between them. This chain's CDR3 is CASRPTVANYGYTF. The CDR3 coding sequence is TGTGCCAGCAGGCCGACAGTGGCTAACTATGGCTACACCTTC.

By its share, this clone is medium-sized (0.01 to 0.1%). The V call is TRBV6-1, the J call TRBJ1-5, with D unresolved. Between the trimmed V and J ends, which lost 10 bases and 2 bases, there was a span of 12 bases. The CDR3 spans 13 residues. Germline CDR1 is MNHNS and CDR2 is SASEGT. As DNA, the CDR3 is TGTGCCATCGCCCTGGGAGGCAATCAGCCCCAGCATTTT. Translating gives CAIALGGNQPQHF.

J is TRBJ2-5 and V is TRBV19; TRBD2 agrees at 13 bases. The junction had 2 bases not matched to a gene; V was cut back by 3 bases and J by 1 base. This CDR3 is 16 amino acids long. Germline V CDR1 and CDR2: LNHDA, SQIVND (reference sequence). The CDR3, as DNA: TGTGCCAGTAGTATGAGACTAGCGGGAGGCCAAGAGACCCAGTACTTC. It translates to CASSMRLAGGQETQYF.

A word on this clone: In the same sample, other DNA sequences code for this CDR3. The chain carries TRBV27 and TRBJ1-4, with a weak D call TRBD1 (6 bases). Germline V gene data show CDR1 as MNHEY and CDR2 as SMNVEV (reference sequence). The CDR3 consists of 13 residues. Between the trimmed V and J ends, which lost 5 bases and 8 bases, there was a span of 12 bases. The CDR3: CASSLGRGEKLFF. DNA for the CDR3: TGTGCCAGCAGTCTCGGGAGGGGGGAAAAACTGTTTTTT.

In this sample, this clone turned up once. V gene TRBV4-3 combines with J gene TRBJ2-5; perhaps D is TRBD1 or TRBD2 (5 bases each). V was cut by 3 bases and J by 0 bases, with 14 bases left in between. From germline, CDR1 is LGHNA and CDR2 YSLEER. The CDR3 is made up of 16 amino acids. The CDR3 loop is CASSQRDPRYQETQYF. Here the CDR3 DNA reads TGCGCCAGCAGCCAGAGGGACCCTAGGTACCAAGAGACCCAGTACTTC.

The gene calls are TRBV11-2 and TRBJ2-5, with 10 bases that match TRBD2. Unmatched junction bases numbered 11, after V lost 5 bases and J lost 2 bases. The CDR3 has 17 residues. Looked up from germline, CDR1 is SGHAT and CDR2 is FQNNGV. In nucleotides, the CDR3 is TGTGCCAGCAGCCCAACACGGCTAGCGGGAGCTCAAGAGACCCAGTACTTC. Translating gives CASSPTRLAGAQETQYF.

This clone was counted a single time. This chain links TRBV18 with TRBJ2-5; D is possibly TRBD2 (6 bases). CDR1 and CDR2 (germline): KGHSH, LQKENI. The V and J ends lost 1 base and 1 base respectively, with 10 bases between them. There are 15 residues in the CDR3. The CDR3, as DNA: TGTGCCAGCTCACCACTGGAGGGGCCCCAAGAGACCCAGTACTTC. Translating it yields CASSPLEGPQETQYF.

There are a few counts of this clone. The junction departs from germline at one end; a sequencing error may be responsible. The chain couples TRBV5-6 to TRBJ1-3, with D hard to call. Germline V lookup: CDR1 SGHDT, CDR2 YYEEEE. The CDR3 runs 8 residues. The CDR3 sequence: CASRPPNF. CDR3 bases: TGTGCCAGCAGACCGCCAAATTTT.

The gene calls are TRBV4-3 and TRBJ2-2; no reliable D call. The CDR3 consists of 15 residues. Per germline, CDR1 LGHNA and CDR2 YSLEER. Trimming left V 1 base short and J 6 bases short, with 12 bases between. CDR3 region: CASSQGRGGAGELFF. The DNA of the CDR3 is TGCGCCAGCAGCCAAGGTCGAGGTGGCGCCGGGGAGCTGTTTTTT.

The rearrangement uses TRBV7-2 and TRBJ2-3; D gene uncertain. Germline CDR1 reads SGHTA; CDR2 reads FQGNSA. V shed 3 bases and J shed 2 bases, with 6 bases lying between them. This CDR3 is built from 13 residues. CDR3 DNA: TGTGCCAGCAGCTTTATCCACACAGATACGCAGTATTTT. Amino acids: CASSFIHTDTQYF.

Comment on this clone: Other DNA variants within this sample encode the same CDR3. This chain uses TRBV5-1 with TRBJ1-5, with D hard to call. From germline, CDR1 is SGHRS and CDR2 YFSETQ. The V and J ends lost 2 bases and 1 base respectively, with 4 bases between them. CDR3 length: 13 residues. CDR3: CASSFDSNQPQHF. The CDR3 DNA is TGCGCCAGCAGCTTCGACAGCAATCAGCCCCAGCATTTT.

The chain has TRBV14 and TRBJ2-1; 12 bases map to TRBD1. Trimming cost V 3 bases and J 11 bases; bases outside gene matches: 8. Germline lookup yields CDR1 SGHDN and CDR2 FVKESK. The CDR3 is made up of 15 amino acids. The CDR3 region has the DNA TGTGCCAGCAGCCACGGGACAGGGGGCGCCGGGCAGCAGTTCTTC. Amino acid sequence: CASSHGTGGAGQQFF. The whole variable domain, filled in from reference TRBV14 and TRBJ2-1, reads EAGVTQFPSHSVIEKGQTVTLRCDPISGHDNLYWYRRVMGKEIKFLLHFVKESKQDESGMPNNRFLAERTGGTYSTLKVQPAELEDSGVYFCASSHGTGGAGQQFFGPGTRLTVL.

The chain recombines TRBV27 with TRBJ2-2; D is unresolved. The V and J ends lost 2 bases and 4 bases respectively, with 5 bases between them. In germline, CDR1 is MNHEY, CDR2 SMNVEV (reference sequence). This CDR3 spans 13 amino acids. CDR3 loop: CASSLVGTGELFF. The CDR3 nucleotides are TGTGCCAGCAGTTTAGTCGGCACCGGGGAGCTGTTTTTT.

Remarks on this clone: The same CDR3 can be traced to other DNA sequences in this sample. CDR3 loop: CASSSTSGRYEQYF. The CDR3 region has the DNA TGTGCCAGCAGCAGTACTAGCGGGAGATACGAGCAGTACTTC. The chain carries TRBV7-2 and TRBJ2-7; 11 nucleotides match TRBD2. V lost 5 bases to trimming and J lost 4 bases; unmatched junction nucleotides: 4. The CDR3 runs 14 residues. From germline, CDR1 is SGHTA and CDR2 FQGNSA.

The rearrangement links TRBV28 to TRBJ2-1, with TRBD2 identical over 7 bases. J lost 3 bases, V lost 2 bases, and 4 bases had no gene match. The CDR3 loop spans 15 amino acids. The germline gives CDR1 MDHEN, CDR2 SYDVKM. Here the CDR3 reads CASSLAGEGYNEQFF. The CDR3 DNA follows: TGTGCCAGCAGTTTAGCGGGAGAAGGCTACAATGAGCAGTTCTTC.

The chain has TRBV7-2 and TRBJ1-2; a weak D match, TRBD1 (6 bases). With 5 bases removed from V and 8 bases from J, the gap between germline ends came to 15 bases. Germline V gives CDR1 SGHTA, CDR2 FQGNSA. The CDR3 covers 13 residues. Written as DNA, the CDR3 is TGTGCCAGCAGCCTACAGGGCACCACGGGCTACACCTTC. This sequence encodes CASSLQGTTGYTF. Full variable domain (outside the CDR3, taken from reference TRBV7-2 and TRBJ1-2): GAGVSQSPSNKVTEKGKDVELRCDPISGHTALYWYRQSLGQGLEFLIYFQGNSAPDKSGLPSDRFSAERTGGSVSTLTIQRTQQEDSAVYLCASSLQGTTGYTFGSGTRLTVV.

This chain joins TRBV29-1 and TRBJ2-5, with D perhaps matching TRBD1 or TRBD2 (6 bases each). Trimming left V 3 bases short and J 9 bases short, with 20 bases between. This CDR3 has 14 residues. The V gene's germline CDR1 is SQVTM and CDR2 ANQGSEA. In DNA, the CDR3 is TGCAGCGTTGACGTTCGGGGGCGGTTCAGGGCCCAGTACTTC. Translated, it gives CSVDVRGRFRAQYF.

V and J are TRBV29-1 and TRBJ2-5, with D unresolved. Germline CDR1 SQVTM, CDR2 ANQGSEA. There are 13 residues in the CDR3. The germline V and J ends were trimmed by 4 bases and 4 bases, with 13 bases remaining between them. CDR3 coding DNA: TGCAGCGTTGTACGATTAGGGCTAGAGACCCAGTACTTC. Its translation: CSVVRLGLETQYF.

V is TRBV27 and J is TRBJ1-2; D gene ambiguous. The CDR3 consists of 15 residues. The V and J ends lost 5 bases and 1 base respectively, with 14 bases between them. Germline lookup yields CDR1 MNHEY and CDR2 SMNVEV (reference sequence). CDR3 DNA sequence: TGTGCCAGCAGTCCCCGGCCGAGTTTTAACTATGGCTACACCTTC. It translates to CASSPRPSFNYGYTF.

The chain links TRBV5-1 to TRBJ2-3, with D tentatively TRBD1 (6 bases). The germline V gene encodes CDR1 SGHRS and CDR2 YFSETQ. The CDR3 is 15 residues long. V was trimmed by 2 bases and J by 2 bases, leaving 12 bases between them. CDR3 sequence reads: CASSFGAGDTDTQYF. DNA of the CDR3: TGCGCCAGCAGCTTCGGGGCAGGGGACACAGATACGCAGTATTTT.

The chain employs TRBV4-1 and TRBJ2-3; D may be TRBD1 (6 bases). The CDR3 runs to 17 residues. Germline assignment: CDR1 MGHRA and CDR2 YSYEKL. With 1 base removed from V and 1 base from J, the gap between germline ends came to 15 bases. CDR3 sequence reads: CASSQGGLGAGTDTQYF. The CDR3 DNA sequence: TGCGCCAGCAGCCAAGGTGGTTTGGGGGCGGGCACAGATACGCAGTATTTT.

CDR3 nucleotides: TGCAGCGTCCAAGGGTACGGGGGTGAAGCTTTCTTT. This encodes CSVQGYGGEAFF. V and J are TRBV29-1 and TRBJ1-1; TRBD1 is a possible D gene (5 bases). The CDR3 totals 12 residues. The ends were cut back, 6 bases at V and 7 bases at J, with 15 bases in the middle. Per germline, CDR1 SQVTM and CDR2 ANQGSEA. The full variable domain, completed using reference TRBV29-1 and TRBJ1-1, is SAVISQKPSRDICQRGTSLTIQCQVDSQVTMMFWYRQQPGQSLTLIATANQGSEATYESGFVIDKFPISRPNLTFSTLTVSNMSPEDSSIYLCSVQGYGGEAFFGQGTRLTVV.

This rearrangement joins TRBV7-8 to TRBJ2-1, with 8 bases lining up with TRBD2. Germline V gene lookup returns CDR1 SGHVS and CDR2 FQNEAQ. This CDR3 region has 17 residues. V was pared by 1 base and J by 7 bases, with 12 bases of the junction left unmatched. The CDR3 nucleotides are TGTGCCAGCAGCTTAGTTCGGCCAGCGGGAGTAAGGAATGAGCAGTTCTTC. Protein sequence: CASSLVRPAGVRNEQFF.

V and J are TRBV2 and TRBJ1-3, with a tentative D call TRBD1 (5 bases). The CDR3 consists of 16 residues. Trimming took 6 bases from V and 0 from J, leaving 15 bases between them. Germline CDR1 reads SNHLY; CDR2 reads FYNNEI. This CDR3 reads CASRGDWTSSGNTIYF. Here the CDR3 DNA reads TGTGCCAGCAGGGGGGATTGGACGAGCTCTGGAAACACCATATATTTT.

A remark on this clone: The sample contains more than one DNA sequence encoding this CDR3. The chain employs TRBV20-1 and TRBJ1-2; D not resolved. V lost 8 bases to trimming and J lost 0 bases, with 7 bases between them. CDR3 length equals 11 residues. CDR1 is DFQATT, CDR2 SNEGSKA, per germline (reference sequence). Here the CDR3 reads CSTSPNYGYTF. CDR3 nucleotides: TGCAGTACATCGCCTAACTATGGCTACACCTTC.

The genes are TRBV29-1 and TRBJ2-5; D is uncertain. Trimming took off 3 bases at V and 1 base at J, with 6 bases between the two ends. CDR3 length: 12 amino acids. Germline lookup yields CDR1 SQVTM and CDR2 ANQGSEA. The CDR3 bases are TGCAGCGTTGAGCAGATCCAAGAGACCCAGTACTTC. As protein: CSVEQIQETQYF.

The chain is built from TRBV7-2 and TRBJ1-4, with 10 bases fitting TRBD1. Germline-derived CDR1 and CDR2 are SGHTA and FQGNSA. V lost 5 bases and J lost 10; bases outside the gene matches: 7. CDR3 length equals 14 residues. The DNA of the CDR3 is TGTGCCAGCAGCGAGGGACAGGGGTCTGGAAAACTGTTTTTT. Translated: CASSEGQGSGKLFF.

The CDR3 reads CASSLDSRETQYF. As DNA, the CDR3 is TGTGCCAGCAGCTTGGACAGTAGAGAGACCCAGTACTTC. This chain uses TRBV11-3 with TRBJ2-5; D perhaps matches TRBD1 (6 bases). Germline-derived CDR1 and CDR2 are SGHNT and YENEEA. CDR3 length equals 13 residues. V lost 3 bases, J lost 4 bases, and 9 bases lay in between.